Listed below are T cell receptor beta chains from one sample, sequenced in a study of response to subunit inactivated influenza vaccine. TCRdb recomputed calls from the RT-PCR reads with MiXCR, one row per CDR3 protein. The table shows more than 700,000 distinct CDR3 sequences, with over 20% occurring only once. The sample here was PBMCs from blood, taken more than 4 days after vaccination. These TCRs come from a man aged 50 or older who received an inactivated influenza vaccine. CDR3s include the opening cysteine and the closing phenylalanine or tryptophan. The D gene is left open where the match is weak. A clone size is listed for some rows: how often the clone was seen (once, few, many), or a class if it is expanded.

many	TRBD1	TRBV7-9	TRBJ2-1	TGTGCCAGCAGCCCGACAGGGGCGAATGGGGATGAGCAGTTCTTC	CASSPTGANGDEQFF
NA	NA	TRBV10-3	TRBJ1-4	TGTGCCATCAGTGTGGGGGGGCCTGGAGAAAAACTGTTTTTT	CAISVGGPGEKLFF
few	NA	TRBV6-2/TRBV6-3	TRBJ1-6	TGTGCCAGCAGCCAACTGGCGCCAGCAAATTCACCCCTCCACTTT	CASSQLAPANSPLHF
few	NA	TRBV12-3/TRBV12-4	TRBJ1-2	TGTGCCAGCACCCCCCCGACACGCGGGTTGGACTATGGCTACACCTTC	CASTPPTRGLDYGYTF
NA	NA	TRBV12-3/TRBV12-4	TRBJ2-1	TGTGCCAGCTCAAAAGGGACCCCGGGTTCTCTATACAATGAGCAGTTCTTC	CASSKGTPGSLYNEQFF
few	NA	TRBV18	TRBJ2-1	TGTGCCAGCTCACGGGGGCCCCACTACAATGAGCAGTTCTTC	CASSRGPHYNEQFF
few	TRBD2	TRBV5-1	TRBJ2-7	TGCGCCAGCAGCTTGACCCTAGCGGGGGGGCCTGCCTACGAGCAGTACTTC	CASSLTLAGGPAYEQYF
NA	NA	TRBV10-3	TRBJ2-1	TGTGCCATCAACAAGGGAAACGTCAATGAGCAGTTCTTC	CAINKGNVNEQFF
NA	NA	TRBV7-3	TRBJ1-2	TGTGCCAGCAGCCCCCGGGGTCAGGGCTATGGCTACACCTTC	CASSPRGQGYGYTF
few	TRBD2	TRBV4-2	TRBJ2-7	TGTGCCAGCAGCCATGAATTAGCGGGAGACTACGAGCAGTACTTC	CASSHELAGDYEQYF
few	NA	TRBV7-9	TRBJ2-5	TGTGCCAGCAGCTTAACTGGGGAGAAGACCCAGTACTTC	CASSLTGEKTQYF
few	NA	TRBV4-1	TRBJ1-1	TGCGCCAGCAGCCAATCGATTGGCACTGAAGCTTTCTTT	CASSQSIGTEAFF